This T cell receptor (beta chain) was recorded in a study of blood T cell repertoires in COVID-19. The overall study: Samples of COVID-19 (acute and convalescent) were obtained from the United States, Italy and Spain. PBMCs, B-cell-depleted T cells, or T cells provided the cDNA or gDNA that made up the material.

V lost 1 base to trimming and J lost 4 bases, with 16 bases between them. The V gene's germline CDR1 is MGHRA and CDR2 YSYEKL. The CDR3 is made up of 16 amino acids. Original methodology: Nucleated cell number was recorded as an estimate derived from reference gene primer amplification. The method was immunoSEQ multiplex PCR; TCRdb's version includes in-frame clones alone and lacks a portion of them. Clonal size and the V and J genes are those of that table, whereas D and trimming came from the DNA. The table records about 59,000 clones, roughly 78% of them present only once. The chain uses TRBV4-1 and TRBJ1-2, with D unclear. The material sequenced was peripheral blood. The receptor was isolated from a man in his sixties with acute or convalescent COVID-19. The CDR3 bases are TGCGCCAGCAGCCAAGTCCGGCGAGGCGAGGGCTATGGCTACACCTTC. Its translation: CASSQVRRGEGYGYTF.